This T cell receptor beta chain is drawn from a study of CD8 T cells in ankylosing spondylitis. Study-wide points: Within matched ankylosing spondylitis synovial fluid, disease-linked clones were reportedly significantly enriched. Ankylosing spondylitis blood appeared to carry a characteristic TCR beta motif of several highly homologous variants.

Libraries of TCR beta came from quantitative 5'-RACE with molecular barcodes. MiXCR, run by TCRdb on the 5' RACE reads, gives a single entry per CDR3 protein. The sample has 350,000 to 450,000 distinct CDR3 sequences; 20% to 25% are singletons. Concerning this clonotype itself: Antigen: not known.

The germline CDR1 and CDR2 sequences are SGHRS and YFSETQ. Trimming cost V 3 bases and J 4 bases, with 22 bases left between them. The CDR3 consists of 18 residues. This clonotype was sampled from a male donor with ankylosing spondylitis or in good health (not recorded which). Source material: blood, either unsorted or a sorted T cell fraction (not recorded which). V gene TRBV5-1 combines with J gene TRBJ2-2, with D possibly matching TRBD2 (5 bases). The CDR3 nucleotides are TGCGCCAGCAGCTCGCACCTTGAAGGACTTTTTTCCACCGGGGAGCTGTTTTTT. Amino acid sequence: CASSSHLEGLFSTGELFF.